These 31 T cell receptor beta chains were all obtained from the same sample, sequenced in a study of shared clonotypes between healthy human individuals. The data were produced by immunoSEQ multiplex PCR, yet TCRdb's version contains in-frame clones alone and is incomplete. The sample has about 2.2 million clones; 93% are singletons. Naive CD8 cells comprised CD45RO-negative, CCR7-positively selected cells, excluding terminally differentiated effector memory CD45RA+ cells. The sample comprised naive CD8+ T cells from PBMCs. Receptor source: a man younger than 35 in good health. Some clones in this sample may be carry-over from other donors' samples.

The V gene is TRBV6-6, the J gene TRBJ1-1; 9 bases line up with TRBD1. Germline lookup yields CDR1 MNHNY and CDR2 SVGAGI (reference sequence). After removal of 6 bases from V and 2 bases from J, the junction contained 7 bases not matched to a gene. This CDR3 region has 15 residues. The CDR3 sequence: CASSPRDRENTEAFF. The DNA for the CDR3 is TGTGCCAGCAGCCCCCGGGACAGGGAAAACACTGAAGCTTTCTTT.

This clone was seen a few times. The same CDR3 can be traced to other DNA sequences in this sample. The chain carries TRBV28 and TRBJ1-1; D gene unclear. The CDR3 extends over 13 amino acids. The V end lost 3 bases, the J end lost 5 bases, and 10 bases lay between the germline ends. In germline, CDR1 is MDHEN, CDR2 SYDVKM. The CDR3 loop reads CASSFEEGTEAFF. As DNA, the CDR3 is TGTGCCAGCAGTTTCGAGGAAGGAACTGAAGCTTTCTTT.

V is TRBV19 and J is TRBJ2-1; tentative D call: TRBD2 (5 bases). CDR3 length: 15 residues. V was shortened by 1 base and J by 4 bases, with 11 bases between the two germline ends. CDR1 and CDR2 (germline): LNHDA, SQIVND (reference sequence). CDR3 protein: CASSIAPGSYNEQFF. Here the CDR3 DNA reads TGTGCCAGTAGTATAGCCCCGGGGAGTTACAATGAGCAGTTCTTC.

The rearrangement uses TRBV7-9 and TRBJ1-2, with TRBD1 matching over 7 bases. The CDR3 consists of 14 residues. With 5 bases clipped from V and 4 bases from J, the junction kept 7 bases outside the gene matches. Per the germline V gene, CDR1 is SEHNR and CDR2 is FQNEAQ (reference sequence). CDR3 sequence (DNA): TGTGCCAGCAGCCCGGGGGACAGAGGCTATGGCTACACCTTC. It encodes CASSPGDRGYGYTF.

The rearrangement uses TRBV4-3 and TRBJ2-7; no clear D gene. The V gene's germline CDR1 is LGHNA and CDR2 YSLEER. The CDR3 is made up of 14 amino acids. V lost 4 bases and J lost 6, with 16 bases in between. CDR3 region: CASSPLRGASEQYF. In DNA, the CDR3 is TGCGCCAGCAGCCCCCTGCGCGGCGCGTCCGAGCAGTACTTC.

The V and J genes are TRBV28 and TRBJ2-3; 11 bases map to TRBD2. Germline V lookup: CDR1 MDHEN, CDR2 SYDVKM. There are 17 residues in the CDR3. V shed 5 bases and J 1 base; nucleotides not matched to a gene: 8. The CDR3, as DNA: TGTGCCAGCAGTATCTTTAGCGGGAGGGGACGCACAGATACGCAGTATTTT. Its translation: CASSIFSGRGRTDTQYF.

This clone has a single count. The chain recombines TRBV13 with TRBJ2-1; TRBD2 matches 8 bases. The CDR3 loop spans 14 amino acids. J gave up 5 bases and V 5 bases, and 5 bases lay outside the gene matches. Germline V gene sequence: CDR1 PRHDT, CDR2 FYEKMQ (reference sequence). The CDR3 DNA follows: TGTGCCAGCAGCATAGCGGGGACTCACAATGAGCAGTTCTTC. Its translation: CASSIAGTHNEQFF.

Here the CDR3 reads CSVVSGPKETQYF. CDR3 sequence (DNA): TGCAGCGTCGTTAGCGGGCCGAAAGAGACCCAGTACTTC. The chain couples TRBV29-1 to TRBJ2-5, with 7 positions matching TRBD2. Trimming removed 6 bases from V and 3 bases from J; junction bases left unmatched: 7. The CDR3 spans 13 residues. Germline V CDR1 and CDR2: SQVTM, ANQGSEA.

V usage is TRBV27 and J usage is TRBJ2-2, with 9 bases identical to TRBD1. The V segment lost 8 bases and the J segment 7 bases; nucleotides outside the gene matches: 8. There are 14 residues in the CDR3. Germline assignment: CDR1 MNHEY and CDR2 SMNVEV (reference sequence). CDR3 in DNA: TGTGCCAGCTCGGGACAGGGTGCTAACGGGGAGCTGTTTTTT. As protein: CASSGQGANGELFF.

The chain links TRBV9 to TRBJ2-1; tentatively, D is TRBD2 (5 bases). The CDR3 is 17 amino acids. Germline loops: CDR1 SGDLS, CDR2 YYNGEE. The V end was cut by 0 bases, the J end by 3 bases, with 16 bases between. The CDR3 region has the DNA TGTGCCAGCAGCGTAGAGGCATGGGGAGATTTCTACAATGAGCAGTTCTTC. As protein: CASSVEAWGDFYNEQFF.

The J gene is TRBJ1-1, the V gene TRBV5-4, with D possibly matching TRBD1 (6 bases). Per germline, CDR1 SGHNT and CDR2 YYREEE (reference sequence). This CDR3 has 12 residues. The V and J ends lost 5 bases and 6 bases respectively, with 11 bases between them. CDR3 in DNA: TGTGCCAGCAGTCCGGGGGCGCCTGAAGCTTTCTTT. This codes for CASSPGAPEAFF.

CDR3 sequence: CAREHEQYF. DNA for the CDR3: TGTGCCAGGGAGCACGAGCAGTACTTC. The chain has TRBV2 and TRBJ2-7; D is unresolved. The V gene lost 9 bases and the J gene lost 5 bases, with 5 bases spanning the gap. The CDR3 extends over 9 amino acids. Germline V gene lookup returns CDR1 SNHLY and CDR2 FYNNEI.

The chain combines TRBV5-8 with TRBJ1-1, with D unresolved. The CDR3 sequence is 13 residues long. Trimming removed 2 bases from V and 8 bases from J, with 13 bases in between. Germline CDR1 reads SGHTS; CDR2 reads YDEGEE. The CDR3 protein is CASSFLILSEAFF. The CDR3 region has the DNA TGTGCCAGCAGCTTTTTGATTCTGTCCGAAGCTTTCTTT.

As concerns this clone: Additional DNA sequences in this sample encode the identical CDR3. V is TRBV9 and J is TRBJ2-1; D gene unclear. The CDR3 extends over 13 amino acids. V was clipped by 0 bases and J by 3 bases, with 4 bases between them. Germline lookup yields CDR1 SGDLS and CDR2 YYNGEE. This chain's CDR3 is CASSVDNYNEQFF. The CDR3 DNA sequence: TGTGCCAGCAGCGTAGACAACTACAATGAGCAGTTCTTC.

A word on this clone: This sample includes further DNA sequences coding for the same CDR3. This sequence joins TRBV27 and TRBJ1-1; the D is unclear. CDR3 length equals 14 residues. The ends were cut back, 5 bases at V and 5 bases at J, with 15 bases in the middle. Germline assignment: CDR1 MNHEY and CDR2 SMNVEV (reference sequence). CDR3 loop: CASSIRDSRTEAFF. The CDR3 region has the DNA TGTGCCAGCAGTATTCGGGATTCCCGTACTGAAGCTTTCTTT.

The chain combines TRBV7-9 with TRBJ2-2, with TRBD1 matching 10 bases. The CDR3 has 14 residues. CDR1 is SEHNR and CDR2 is FQNEAQ in the germline V gene (reference sequence). V dropped 5 bases and J dropped 4; count of bases not matched to a gene: 1. The CDR3 DNA sequence: TGTGCCAGCAGCGACAGGGGGCTCACCGGGGAGCTGTTTTTT. It translates to CASSDRGLTGELFF.

The chain uses TRBV7-2 and TRBJ2-3, with 7 bases aligning to TRBD2. This CDR3 has 17 residues. V lost 1 base, J lost 2 bases, and 9 bases stayed unmatched. Germline V gene data show CDR1 as SGHTA and CDR2 as FQGNSA. The CDR3 region has the DNA TGTGCCAGCAGCTTAGGGCCCCCTAGCGGATACACAGATACGCAGTATTTT. Translated: CASSLGPPSGYTDTQYF.

The rearrangement uses TRBV27 and TRBJ2-1; either TRBD1 or TRBD2 may supply D (6 bases each). V dropped 6 bases and J dropped 8 bases, with 17 bases sitting between them. This CDR3 is built from 14 residues. Germline loops: CDR1 MNHEY, CDR2 SMNVEV (reference sequence). The DNA of the CDR3 is TGTGCCAGCAGACCCGAGGGGGGTATACATGAGCAGTTCTTC. This sequence encodes CASRPEGGIHEQFF.

The gene calls are TRBV28 and TRBJ2-1; D remains ambiguous. The V and J ends lost 4 bases and 8 bases respectively, with 15 bases between them. The CDR3 is 14 amino acids. Germline assignment: CDR1 MDHEN and CDR2 SYDVKM. The CDR3 sequence is CASSYKPSSHEQFF. The CDR3 region has the DNA TGTGCCAGCAGTTATAAGCCCTCATCGCATGAGCAGTTCTTC.

V usage is TRBV7-9 and J usage is TRBJ1-1; D might be TRBD1 (6 bases). This CDR3 is 17 amino acids long. Germline-derived CDR1 and CDR2 are SEHNR and FQNEAQ (reference sequence). Trimming removed 4 bases from V and 0 bases from J, with 18 bases in between. The DNA of the CDR3 is TGTGCCAGCAGCTCCCGGGACACAAGGTCTATGAACACTGAAGCTTTCTTT. Translated: CASSSRDTRSMNTEAFF.

This chain joins TRBV16 and TRBJ1-5; no clear D. Looked up from germline, CDR1 is KGHSY and CDR2 is FQNENV. V lost 1 base and J lost 8, with 9 bases in between. This CDR3 region has 13 residues. The CDR3 here is CASSQLGKEPQHF. CDR3 bases: TGTGCCAGCAGCCAATTGGGCAAAGAGCCCCAGCATTTT. Supplemented by reference TRBV16 and TRBJ1-5, the full variable domain reads GEEVAQTPKHLVRGEGQKAKLYCAPIKGHSYVFWYQQVLKNEFKFLISFQNENVFDETGMPKERFSAKCLPNSPCSLEIQATKLEDSAVYFCASSQLGKEPQHFGDGTRLSIL.

J is TRBJ2-3 and V is TRBV7-9; 9 positions agree with TRBD2. Unmatched junction bases numbered 11, after V lost 5 bases and J lost 2 bases. Germline CDR1 and CDR2: SEHNR and FQNEAQ (reference sequence). The length of the CDR3 is 17 residues. Here the CDR3 DNA reads TGTGCCAGCAGCCAACACTTGGGACTAGCCGCCACAGATACGCAGTATTTT. Protein sequence: CASSQHLGLAATDTQYF.

The chain recombines TRBV7-2 with TRBJ2-7, with a tentative D call TRBD1 (5 bases). Germline lookup yields CDR1 SGHTA and CDR2 FQGNSA. V was cut by 5 bases and J by 3 bases, with 26 bases left in between. CDR3 size: 18 residues. The CDR3: CASSPEGATIRGNYEQYF. Here the CDR3 DNA reads TGTGCCAGCAGCCCCGAAGGGGCCACCATTAGGGGAAACTACGAGCAGTACTTC.

The CDR3 DNA follows: TGCAGCGCTCCGGGACAGGGGTTCTACAATGAGCAGTTCTTC. Protein product: CSAPGQGFYNEQFF. The V and J genes are TRBV29-1 and TRBJ2-1, with 10 bases lining up with TRBD1. Germline assignment: CDR1 SQVTM and CDR2 ANQGSEA. CDR3 length equals 14 residues. J gave up 3 bases and V 7 bases, and 6 bases lay outside the gene matches.

The gene calls are TRBV28 and TRBJ2-7; possibly TRBD2 for D (6 bases). The V and J ends lost 5 bases and 2 bases respectively, with 10 bases between them. Germline CDR1 is MDHEN and CDR2 is SYDVKM. The CDR3 loop spans 13 amino acids. As DNA, the CDR3 is TGTGCCAGCAGTCATAGCGGTACCTACGAGCAGTACTTC. Its protein is CASSHSGTYEQYF.

This chain uses TRBV2 with TRBJ2-1; D is perhaps TRBD1 or TRBD2 (5 bases each). The CDR3 has 15 amino acids. Germline-derived CDR1 and CDR2 are SNHLY and FYNNEI. With 6 bases removed from V and 4 bases from J, the gap between germline ends came to 16 bases. CDR3 amino acids: CASRWGPPPYNEQFF. The CDR3 DNA follows: TGTGCCAGCAGATGGGGACCCCCCCCTTACAATGAGCAGTTCTTC.

The V gene is TRBV13, the J gene TRBJ1-1; D gene uncertain. V lost 0 bases and J lost 2, with 10 bases in between. Germline CDR1 PRHDT, CDR2 FYEKMQ (reference sequence). This CDR3 spans 15 amino acids. As DNA, the CDR3 is TGTGCCAGCAGCTTAGGCGTGGATTTAAACACTGAAGCTTTCTTT. It encodes CASSLGVDLNTEAFF.

This chain links TRBV30 with TRBJ2-2, with D perhaps assigned TRBD1 or TRBD2 (5 bases each). This CDR3 contains 13 residues. Germline loops: CDR1 GTSNPN, CDR2 SVGIG (reference sequence). Trimming took off 3 bases at V and 1 base at J, with 6 bases between the two ends. The CDR3 coding sequence is TGTGCCTGGAGGAGGGGGAACACCGGGGAGCTGTTTTTT. Translation: CAWRRGNTGELFF.

This chain joins TRBV5-3 and TRBJ2-7; tentatively, D is TRBD2 (5 bases). TRBV5-3 is classed as an ORF, of uncertain function. The CDR3 is 14 residues long. V lost 10 bases and J 2 bases, leaving 19 bases between the germline ends. The CDR3 region is CAGWNAGNPYEQYF. The DNA of the CDR3 is TGTGCCGGATGGAATGCGGGCAATCCCTACGAGCAGTACTTC.

This chain connects TRBV7-6 to TRBJ2-1; D is uncertain. The ends were cut back, 1 base at V and 6 bases at J, with 4 bases in the middle. The length of the CDR3 is 12 residues. Germline V gene data show CDR1 as SGHVS and CDR2 as FNYEAQ. Here the CDR3 reads CASSLVVNEQFF. CDR3 coding DNA: TGTGCCAGCAGCTTAGTCGTCAATGAGCAGTTCTTC.

The chain is built from TRBV2 and TRBJ2-2; the match to TRBD2 covers 8 bases. Germline V gene data show CDR1 as SNHLY and CDR2 as FYNNEI. The V segment lost 10 bases and the J segment 0 bases; nucleotides outside the gene matches: 4. The CDR3 has 14 amino acids. The CDR3 DNA is TGTGCCACCTTAGCGGGATCGAACACCGGGGAGCTGTTTTTT. Protein sequence: CATLAGSNTGELFF.